This passage covers 30 T cell receptor beta chains from one sample sequenced in a study of cytomegalovirus exposure and HLA in healthy donors (dated by TCRdb to about 2017). Libraries were made using the immunoSEQ multiplex PCR assay. A mixture of 60 forward primers for TCR Vbeta segments and 13 reverse primers for TCR Jbeta segments was used in the multiplex PCR. The table comes from immuneACCESS by way of TCRdb, which keeps in-frame sequences with V and J called. Part of the clones is missing from these tables; in studies checked, under half for an unresolved V gene and the rest for unknown reasons. This sample holds about 41,000 clones; over 75% were observed only once. The top ten clonotypes cover about 2.9% of the sample. Source material: PBMCs. Source of these receptors: a man aged 50 to 60 in good health and CMV-seronegative.

This chain links TRBV19 with TRBJ2-5; 9 bases match TRBD1. The V gene end was trimmed by 9 bases and the J gene end by 4 bases; junction bases not matched to a gene: 9. The CDR3 runs 14 residues. The germline V gene has CDR1 LNHDA and CDR2 SQIVND (reference sequence). As DNA, the CDR3 is TGTGCCAGCAGTCCCGGGACAGGGACAGAGACCCAGTACTTC. Translating it yields CASSPGTGTETQYF.

V and J are TRBV5-4 and TRBJ2-1; D ambiguous. The CDR3 is 14 amino acids. V gave up 0 bases and J gave up 2 bases, with 6 bases separating them. In germline, CDR1 is SGHNT, CDR2 YYREEE (reference sequence). The CDR3 spells CASSLVLAYNEQFF. CDR3 nucleotide sequence: TGTGCCAGCAGCTTGGTACTCGCCTACAATGAGCAGTTCTTC.

This chain uses TRBV18 with TRBJ2-2; D may be TRBD1 (6 bases). The germline CDR1 and CDR2 sequences are KGHSH and LQKENI. CDR3 length: 16 amino acids. V was trimmed by 2 bases and J by 0 bases, leaving 10 bases between them. For the CDR3, the DNA is TGTGCCAGCTCACCAATGGGGGCCACGAACACCGGGGAGCTGTTTTTT. Amino acid sequence: CASSPMGATNTGELFF.

This chain connects TRBV27 to TRBJ1-2; a possible D gene is TRBD1 (6 bases). V lost 6 bases to trimming and J lost 9 bases, with 11 bases between them. Per the germline V gene, CDR1 is MNHEY and CDR2 is SMNVEV (reference sequence). This CDR3 is built from 11 residues. The chain's CDR3 is CASSQGMSYTF. The DNA for the CDR3 is TGTGCCAGCAGCCAGGGGATGAGCTACACCTTC.

This clone was recorded a few times. The V gene is TRBV21-1, the J gene TRBJ2-3; whether TRBD2, the table's D call, matches the DNA was not checked. TRBV21-1 is a listed pseudogene. CDR3 length: 16 amino acids. The DNA of the CDR3 is TGTGCCAGCAGCAAAACCGCGGGGGGGCGAGCAGATACGCAGTATTTT. As protein: CASSKTAGGRADTQYF.

The chain uses TRBV21-1 and TRBJ2-7; the DNA was not compared with TRBD2, the D call given in the table. TRBV21-1 is deemed a pseudogene. The CDR3 is made up of 16 amino acids. CDR3 coding DNA: TGTGCCAGCAGCACCGGAGGGGAGCGGGGGATCTACGAGCAGTACTTC. As protein: CASSTGGERGIYEQYF.

As regards this clone: One end of the junction is discordant with germline, which a read error may explain. The chain carries TRBV7-2 and TRBJ2-5; 7 nucleotides match TRBD2. In germline, CDR1 is SGHTA, CDR2 FQGNSA. The CDR3 length is 15 residues. This chain's CDR3 is CASSLDSGRQEAQYF. The DNA for the CDR3 is TGTGCCAGCAGCTTGGATAGCGGGCGGCAAGAGGCCCAGTACTTC. Together with reference TRBV7-2 and TRBJ2-5, the CDR3 gives the full variable domain: GAGVSQSPSNKVTEKGKDVELRCDPISGHTALYWYRQSLGQGLEFLIYFQGNSAPDKSGLPSDRFSAERTGGSVSTLTIQRTQQEDSAVYLCASSLDSGRQEAQYFGPGTRLLVL.

V and J are TRBV28 and TRBJ2-5; TRBD1 is a possible D gene (5 bases). The germline V gene has CDR1 MDHEN and CDR2 SYDVKM. The CDR3 covers 12 residues. V was trimmed by 6 bases and J by 4 bases, leaving 9 bases between them. CDR3 coding DNA: TGTGCCAGCAGAGGAAGGGGAGAGACCCAGTACTTC. It codes for CASRGRGETQYF.

This chain uses TRBV10-3 with TRBJ1-1, with TRBD1 identical over 10 bases. In germline, CDR1 is ENHRY, CDR2 SYGVKD. The V and J ends lost 7 bases and 1 base, in that order; junction bases with no gene match: 6. The CDR3 loop spans 15 amino acids. CDR3 region: CAIKGTGEANTEAFF. The CDR3 DNA follows: TGTGCCATCAAGGGGACAGGGGAAGCGAACACTGAAGCTTTCTTT.

This clone was recorded once. This chain connects TRBV15 to TRBJ2-1, with unresolved D. V lost 0 bases and J lost 8, with 5 bases in between. Germline V lookup: CDR1 LNHNV, CDR2 YYDKDF (reference sequence). The length of the CDR3 is 12 residues. The CDR3 protein is CATSRDSYEQFF. The CDR3 DNA reads TGTGCCACCAGCAGAGATTCCTATGAGCAGTTCTTC.

The chain joins TRBV6-6 to TRBJ2-7; 11 bases line up with TRBD1. The J segment lost 6 bases and the V segment lost 2 bases, leaving 6 bases of the junction unmatched. CDR3 length: 15 amino acids. CDR1 and CDR2 from the germline V gene are MNHNY and SVGAGI (reference sequence). The CDR3 nucleotides read TGTGCCAGCAGTTACGCCCCCGGGACAGGGGGCGAGCAGTACTTC. Its protein product is CASSYAPGTGGEQYF.

The chain couples TRBV27 to TRBJ1-2; TRBD1 might be the D (6 bases). The CDR3 spans 15 residues. V was trimmed by 6 bases and J by 7 bases, leaving 21 bases between them. Germline CDR1 and CDR2: MNHEY and SMNVEV (reference sequence). The chain's CDR3 is CASRSDRNAYGGYTF. CDR3 DNA: TGTGCCAGCAGATCTGACAGGAACGCCTACGGTGGCTACACCTTC.

This rearrangement joins TRBV7-3 to TRBJ1-1; no clear D gene. The CDR3 extends over 11 amino acids. Deletions cut 3 bases from V and 5 bases from J, with 4 bases between. Germline V gene lookup returns CDR1 SGHTA and CDR2 FQGTGA. CDR3 nucleotide sequence: TGTGCCAGCAGCTTGAGGACTGAAGCTTTCTTT. Its translation: CASSLRTEAFF.

V is TRBV11-2 and J is TRBJ1-1; weak D call: TRBD1 (5 bases). Germline V lookup: CDR1 SGHAT, CDR2 FQNNGV. The CDR3 totals 15 residues. The V end was cut by 0 bases, the J end by 5 bases, with 13 bases between. The CDR3: CASSLDRLRGTEAFF. The CDR3 DNA reads as TGTGCCAGCAGCTTAGATCGGCTAAGGGGAACTGAAGCTTTCTTT.

V gene TRBV7-3 combines with J gene TRBJ2-5; 10 bases are a match to TRBD2. CDR3 length: 14 residues. Germline CDR1 reads SGHTA; CDR2 reads FQGTGA. V lost 5 bases and J lost 11; bases outside the gene matches: 11. This CDR3 reads CASSTGLAGVEQYF. The CDR3 bases are TGTGCCAGCAGCACTGGGCTAGCGGGGGTTGAGCAGTACTTC.

The chain uses TRBV29-1 and TRBJ1-1, with 11 bases identical to TRBD1. The CDR3 is 12 amino acids. The germline V gene encodes CDR1 SQVTM and CDR2 ANQGSEA. V gave up 6 bases and J gave up 10 bases; unmatched junction bases: 7. The CDR3 here is CSVAWDRGAAFF. In nucleotides, the CDR3 is TGCAGCGTCGCCTGGGACAGGGGGGCAGCTTTCTTT. Based on the CDR3 plus reference TRBV29-1 and TRBJ1-1, the full variable domain is SAVISQKPSRDICQRGTSLTIQCQVDSQVTMMFWYRQQPGQSLTLIATANQGSEATYESGFVIDKFPISRPNLTFSTLTVSNMSPEDSSIYLCSVAWDRGAAFFGQGTRLTVV.

V gene TRBV6-5 combines with J gene TRBJ1-3, with unresolved D. The germline CDR1 and CDR2 sequences are MNHEY and SVGAGI. The CDR3 extends over 15 amino acids. V was cut by 4 bases and J by 2 bases, with 12 bases left in between. This chain's CDR3 is CASSLERPPGNTIYF. CDR3 DNA: TGTGCCAGCAGTTTAGAGAGGCCTCCTGGAAACACCATATATTTT.

The rearrangement links TRBV10-3 to TRBJ1-2; no definite D call. The CDR3 is 14 residues long. Germline CDR1 reads ENHRY; CDR2 reads SYGVKD. The ends were cut back, 3 bases at V and 6 bases at J, with 14 bases in the middle. CDR3: CAISDLVTEDGYTF. The CDR3 DNA follows: TGTGCCATCAGTGACCTGGTCACTGAAGATGGCTACACCTTC.

This chain joins TRBV18 and TRBJ2-1; D gene ambiguous. Germline V gene lookup returns CDR1 KGHSH and CDR2 LQKENI. The CDR3 runs 12 residues. Trimming removed 3 bases at V and 8 bases at J, with 8 bases between. The CDR3 coding sequence is TGTGCCAGCTCACCCGATGTAGATGAGCAGTTCTTC. Protein product: CASSPDVDEQFF.

This chain links TRBV7-2 with TRBJ2-1; TRBD2 agrees at 14 bases. J gave up 10 bases and V 6 bases, and 8 bases lay outside the gene matches. The CDR3 is 15 amino acids. CDR1 is SGHTA, CDR2 FQGNSA, per germline. CDR3 amino acids: CASSRTSGRLYEQFF. CDR3 nucleotide sequence: TGTGCCAGCAGTCGGACTAGCGGGAGGTTATACGAGCAGTTCTTC.

J is TRBJ1-2 and V is TRBV2; a weak D match, TRBD1 (5 bases). There are 11 residues in the CDR3. Trimming left V 6 bases short and J 7 bases short, with 9 bases between. CDR1 and CDR2 from the germline V gene are SNHLY and FYNNEI. Written as DNA, the CDR3 is TGTGCCAGCAGGCCCGGGGGTGGCTACACCTTC. Translating it yields CASRPGGGYTF.

The rearrangement joins TRBV29-1 to TRBJ1-1; D possibly corresponds to TRBD1 (6 bases). Germline assignment: CDR1 SQVTM and CDR2 ANQGSEA. V shed 4 bases and J shed 0 bases, with 9 bases lying between them. This CDR3 has 13 residues. The CDR3: CSVGGGLNTEAFF. As DNA, the CDR3 is TGCAGCGTTGGCGGGGGCTTGAACACTGAAGCTTTCTTT.

In this sample, this clone turned up a few times. The chain employs TRBV14 and TRBJ2-7; 9 positions match TRBD1. The V gene end was trimmed by 4 bases and the J gene end by 5 bases; junction bases not matched to a gene: 6. Per germline, CDR1 SGHDN and CDR2 FVKESK. CDR3 length: 14 amino acids. CDR3 sequence reads: CASSLGQGFHEQYF. The DNA of the CDR3 is TGTGCCAGCAGCCTGGGACAGGGTTTCCACGAGCAGTACTTC.

CDR3 DNA: TGCAGCGCCATTGCGGTTCAGGGCCGGGTGGGAGAGACCCAGTACTTC. Translated: CSAIAVQGRVGETQYF. This chain uses TRBV29-1 with TRBJ2-5, with D tentatively TRBD1 (5 bases). Germline loops: CDR1 SQVTM, CDR2 ANQGSEA. The CDR3 extends over 16 amino acids. V was clipped by 7 bases and J by 4 bases, with 25 bases between them. Full variable domain (rest looked up from reference TRBV29-1 and TRBJ2-5): SAVISQKPSRDICQRGTSLTIQCQVDSQVTMMFWYRQQPGQSLTLIATANQGSEATYESGFVIDKFPISRPNLTFSTLTVSNMSPEDSSIYLCSAIAVQGRVGETQYFGPGTRLLVL.

This chain joins TRBV5-4 and TRBJ2-2, with a tentative D call TRBD1 (6 bases). The CDR3 is 16 amino acids. The germline V gene encodes CDR1 SGHNT and CDR2 YYREEE (reference sequence). V was cut by 5 bases and J by 0 bases, with 14 bases left in between. In DNA, the CDR3 is TGTGCCAGCAGAACGGCAGGACAGCCGAACACCGGGGAGCTGTTTTTT. It is translated as CASRTAGQPNTGELFF.

This clone was detected once. This chain uses TRBV10-3 with TRBJ1-3; TRBD1 matches 7 bases. J gave up 5 bases and V 6 bases, and 7 bases lay outside the gene matches. The CDR3 covers 14 residues. Looked up from germline, CDR1 is ENHRY and CDR2 is SYGVKD. The CDR3, as DNA: TGTGCCATCAGCCCCACAGGGGATAGAAACACCATATATTTT. It is translated as CAISPTGDRNTIYF.

This chain uses TRBV5-1 with TRBJ1-1; 7 positions agree with TRBD1. The germline V gene has CDR1 SGHRS and CDR2 YFSETQ. Trimming at V came to 4 bases and at J to 4 bases, leaving 10 bases not matched to a gene. This CDR3 spans 15 amino acids. CDR3 nucleotides: TGCGCCAGCAGCCCGACCAGGGGGTCTAGCACTGAAGCTTTCTTT. Amino acids: CASSPTRGSSTEAFF.

As DNA, the CDR3 is TGTGCCAGCAGCTTGATTGACAGGGGGCACAATGAGCAGTTCTTC. Translating it yields CASSLIDRGHNEQFF. The chain uses TRBV5-5 and TRBJ2-1; 10 nucleotides agree with TRBD1. Germline values: CDR1 SGHKS, CDR2 YYEKEE (reference sequence). J lost 5 bases, V lost 1 base, and 3 bases had no gene match. There are 15 residues in the CDR3.

In this sample, this clone turned up a few times. J is TRBJ2-7 and V is TRBV4-3, with D possibly TRBD2 on 6 matching bases. With 3 bases removed from V and 2 bases from J, the gap between germline ends came to 17 bases. Germline-derived CDR1 and CDR2 are LGHNA and YSLEER. The CDR3 contains 16 residues. CDR3 bases: TGCGCCAGCAGCCACGCCGCGGGACTCCGAGCCTACGAGCAGTACTTC. It specifies CASSHAAGLRAYEQYF.

CDR3 in amino acids: CSATDWPEQFF. The CDR3 nucleotides read TGCAGTGCTACCGACTGGCCTGAGCAGTTCTTC. V gene TRBV20-1 combines with J gene TRBJ2-1; D is uncertain. CDR1 is DFQATT, CDR2 SNEGSKA, per germline (reference sequence). This CDR3 is built from 11 residues. Trimming stripped 4 bases from V and 9 bases from J, with 10 bases between.